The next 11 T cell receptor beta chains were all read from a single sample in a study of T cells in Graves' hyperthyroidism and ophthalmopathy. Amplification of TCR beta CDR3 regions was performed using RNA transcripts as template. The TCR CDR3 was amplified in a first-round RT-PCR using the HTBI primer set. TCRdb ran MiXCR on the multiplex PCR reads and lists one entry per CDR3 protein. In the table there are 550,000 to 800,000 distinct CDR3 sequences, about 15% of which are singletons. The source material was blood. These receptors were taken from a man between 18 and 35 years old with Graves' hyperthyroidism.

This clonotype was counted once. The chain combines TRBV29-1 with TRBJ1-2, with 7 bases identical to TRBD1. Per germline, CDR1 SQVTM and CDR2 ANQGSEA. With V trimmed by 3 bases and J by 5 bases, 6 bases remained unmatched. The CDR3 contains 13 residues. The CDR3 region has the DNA TGCAGCGTTGACAGGGGGATAGGGTATGGCTACACCTTC. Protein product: CSVDRGIGYGYTF.

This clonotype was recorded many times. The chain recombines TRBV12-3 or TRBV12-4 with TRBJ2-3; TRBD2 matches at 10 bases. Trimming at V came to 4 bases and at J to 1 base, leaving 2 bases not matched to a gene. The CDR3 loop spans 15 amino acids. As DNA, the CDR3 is TGTGCCAGCAGTTGGACTAGCGGAGGCACAGATACGCAGTATTTT. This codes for CASSWTSGGTDTQYF.

The CDR3 DNA sequence: TGCGCCAGCAGCCAAGATCTGTTGGGTAGGTTCTACGAGCAGTACTTC. It specifies CASSQDLLGRFYEQYF. V is TRBV4-1 and J is TRBJ2-7, with D uncertain. V dropped 0 bases and J dropped 3 bases, with 15 bases sitting between them. The germline CDR1 and CDR2 sequences are MGHRA and YSYEKL. This CDR3 spans 16 amino acids.

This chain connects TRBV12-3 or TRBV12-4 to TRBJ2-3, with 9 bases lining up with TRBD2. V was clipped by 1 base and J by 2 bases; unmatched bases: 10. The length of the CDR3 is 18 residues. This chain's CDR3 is CASSLVGGRATHTDTQYF. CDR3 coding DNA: TGTGCCAGCAGTTTAGTCGGCGGGAGGGCCACACACACAGATACGCAGTATTTT.

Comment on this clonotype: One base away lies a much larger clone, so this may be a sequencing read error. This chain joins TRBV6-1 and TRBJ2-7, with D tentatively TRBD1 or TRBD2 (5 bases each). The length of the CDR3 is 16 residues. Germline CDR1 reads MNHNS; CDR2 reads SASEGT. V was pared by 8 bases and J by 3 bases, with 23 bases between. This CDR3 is CASAEPPEGTCYEQYF. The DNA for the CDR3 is TGTGCCAGCGCTGAACCCCCTGAAGGGACCTGCTACGAGCAGTACTTC.

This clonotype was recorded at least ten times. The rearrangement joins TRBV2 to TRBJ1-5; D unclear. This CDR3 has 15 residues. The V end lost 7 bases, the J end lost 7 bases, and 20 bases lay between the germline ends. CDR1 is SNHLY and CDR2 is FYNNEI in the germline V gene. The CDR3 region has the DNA TGTGCCAGCACCCAGAGGAGGGAAATCGGGCAGCCCCAGCATTTT. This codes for CASTQRREIGQPQHF. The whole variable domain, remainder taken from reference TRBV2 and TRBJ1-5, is EPEVTQTPSHQVTQMGQEVILRCVPISNHLYFYWYRQILGQKVEFLVSFYNNEISEKSEIFDDQFSVERPDGSNFTLKIRSTKLEDSAMYFCASTQRREIGQPQHFGDGTRLSIL.

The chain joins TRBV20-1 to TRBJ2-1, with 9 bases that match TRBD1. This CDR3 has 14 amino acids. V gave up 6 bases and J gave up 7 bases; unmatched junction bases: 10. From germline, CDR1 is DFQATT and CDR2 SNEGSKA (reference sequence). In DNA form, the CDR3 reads TGCAGTGCCTTGGGACAGGGAGTCGGGAATGAGCAGTTCTTC. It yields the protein CSALGQGVGNEQFF.

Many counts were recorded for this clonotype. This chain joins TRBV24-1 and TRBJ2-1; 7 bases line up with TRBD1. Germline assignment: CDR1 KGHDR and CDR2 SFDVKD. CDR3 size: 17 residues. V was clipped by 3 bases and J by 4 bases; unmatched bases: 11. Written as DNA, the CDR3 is TGTGCCACCAGTGATCCCCTCGTGGGGACAGAGTACAATGAGCAGTTCTTC. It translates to CATSDPLVGTEYNEQFF.

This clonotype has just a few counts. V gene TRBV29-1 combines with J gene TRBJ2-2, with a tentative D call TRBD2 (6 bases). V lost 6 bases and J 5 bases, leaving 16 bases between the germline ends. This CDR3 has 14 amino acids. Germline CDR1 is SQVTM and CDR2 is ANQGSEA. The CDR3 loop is CSVTGAAGTGELFF. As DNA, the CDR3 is TGCAGCGTCACTGGGGCCGCGGGAACCGGGGAGCTGTTTTTT.

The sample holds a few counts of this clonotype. CDR3 amino acids: CSVVGGEWTEAFF. CDR3 nucleotides: TGCAGCGTTGTAGGGGGCGAATGGACTGAAGCTTTCTTT. The chain has TRBV29-1 and TRBJ1-1, with 7 bases lining up with TRBD1. The germline CDR1 and CDR2 sequences are SQVTM and ANQGSEA. The ends lost 4 bases at V and 5 bases at J; junction bases unmatched: 7. There are 13 residues in the CDR3.

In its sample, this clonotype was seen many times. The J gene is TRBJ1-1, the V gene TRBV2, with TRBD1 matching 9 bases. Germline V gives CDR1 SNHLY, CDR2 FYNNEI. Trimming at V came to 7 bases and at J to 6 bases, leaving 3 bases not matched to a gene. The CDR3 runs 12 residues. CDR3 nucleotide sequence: TGTGCCAGCAATACAGGGGGCCCTGAAGCTTTCTTT. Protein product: CASNTGGPEAFF.